Listed below are T cell receptor beta chains from one sample, sequenced in a study of blood T cell repertoires in COVID-19. Libraries were prepared by immunoSEQ multiplex PCR; TCRdb keeps only in-frame clonotypes and omits some of them. The sample has roughly 130,000 clones, over 80% seen once. The material sequenced was peripheral blood. These receptors were collected from a man aged 25-45 years with COVID-19, enrolled during active disease. Each CDR3 is given with its conserved first and last residue. The D gene is left open where the match is weak. Not all rows give a size; the values are once, few, many and, for expanded clones, a class.

CDR3aa	CDR3nt	abundance	v_gene	j_gene	d_gene
CASSGRGLGETQYF	TGCGCCAGCAGTGGCCGCGGGCTAGGAGAGACCCAGTACTTC	-	TRBV23-1	TRBJ2-5	-
CASSEGRQGGNTIYF	TGTGCCAGCAGTGAAGGTCGCCAGGGAGGAAACACCATATATTTT	-	TRBV2	TRBJ1-3	-
CAWSDLSGRRVNEQFF	TGTGCCTGGAGTGACCTGAGCGGGAGAAGGGTCAATGAGCAGTTCTTC	-	TRBV30	TRBJ2-1	TRBD2
CASGLGAGELFF	TGTGCCAGTGGACTAGGCGCAGGGGAGCTGTTTTTT	-	TRBV2	TRBJ2-2	TRBD2
CASSSGYGTEAFF	TGTGCCAGCAGTTCGGGTTATGGCACTGAAGCTTTCTTT	-	TRBV28	TRBJ1-1	-
CASSESGTKSYEQYF	TGTGCCAGCAGTGAATCAGGGACTAAGTCCTACGAGCAGTACTTC	-	TRBV25-1	TRBJ2-7	TRBD2
CATLPGSTYEQYF	TGTGCCACCCTTCCCGGGTCAACCTACGAGCAGTACTTC	-	TRBV28	TRBJ2-7	-
CASSPLPLAGGPYEQYF	TGTGCCAGTAGTCCTCTCCCACTAGCGGGAGGCCCCTACGAGCAGTACTTC	-	TRBV19	TRBJ2-7	TRBD2
CAISTGSEYEQYF	TGTGCCATCAGTACAGGGAGTGAATACGAGCAGTACTTC	-	TRBV10-3	TRBJ2-7	-
CASRAGTGALSSYNEQFF	TGTGCCAGCAGAGCCGGGACAGGGGCCCTGAGCTCCTACAATGAGCAGTTCTTC	-	TRBV2	TRBJ2-1	TRBD1
CASSYDRETGTDTQYF	TGTGCCAGCAGTTATGATCGGGAGACGGGCACAGATACGCAGTATTTT	-	TRBV6-2/TRBV6-3	TRBJ2-3	-
CASSPRLADYNEQFF	TGTGCCAGCTCACCGCGTCTAGCGGATTACAATGAGCAGTTCTTC	-	TRBV18	TRBJ2-1	TRBD2
CAWSWSSSGNTIYF	TGTGCCTGGAGTTGGTCGAGCTCTGGAAACACCATATATTTT	-	TRBV30	TRBJ1-3	-
CASSPMARQPQHF	TGTGCCAGCAGCCCCATGGCTCGACAGCCCCAGCATTTT	-	TRBV27	TRBJ1-5	-
CASSQDRGQGAAGELFF	TGCGCCAGCAGCCAAGATAGGGGACAGGGGGCAGCCGGGGAGCTGTTTTTT	few	TRBV4-1	TRBJ2-2	TRBD1
CASSLVAWSENNQPQHF	TGTGCCAGCAGCTTGGTAGCTTGGTCAGAAAACAATCAGCCCCAGCATTTT	-	TRBV5-5	TRBJ1-5	-
CASRGGTSGSNEQYF	TGTGCCAGCAGGGGAGGGACTAGCGGGAGCAACGAGCAGTACTTC	-	TRBV27	TRBJ2-7	TRBD2